One and the same sample provided the 8 T cell receptor beta chains below, sequenced in a study of OX40 agonist ivuxolimab in advanced cancers. Library creation used the immunoSEQ multiplex PCR assay. What TCRdb holds here is the immuneACCESS table cut down to in-frame rearrangements. Part of the clones is not present; checked against another copy, under half of the missing clones reflect an unresolved V gene, and the others are unexplained. Across this sample there are 90,000 or so clones, with approximately 89% seen only once. 0.3% to 0.4% of the sample is in the top ten clones. Source: CD4+ or CD8+ T cells sorted from blood, taken in a trial of the OX40 agonist ivuxolimab. These receptor sequences come from an adult with an advanced solid tumor such as melanoma, head and neck, liver or kidney cancer.

The rearrangement joins TRBV19 to TRBJ2-1; TRBD2 matches at 9 bases. This CDR3 has 15 amino acids. Germline V CDR1 and CDR2: LNHDA, SQIVND (reference sequence). With 5 bases clipped from V and 4 bases from J, the junction kept 6 bases outside the gene matches. As DNA, the CDR3 is TGTGCCAGTAGTTCTAGCGGGATACTATACAATGAGCAGTTCTTC. It specifies CASSSSGILYNEQFF.

The CDR3 region is CASSLGVGQFSNQPQHF. In nucleotides, the CDR3 is TGTGCCAGCAGCTTAGGGGTCGGGCAGTTTAGCAATCAGCCCCAGCATTTT. This chain joins TRBV7-2 and TRBJ1-5; D call uncertain. The CDR3 is 17 amino acids. Trimming removed 1 base from V and 0 bases from J, with 13 bases in between. Germline-derived CDR1 and CDR2 are SGHTA and FQGNSA.

This clone was observed a single time. CDR3 loop: CASSFWLADNTDTQYF. In DNA form, the CDR3 reads TGTGCCAGCAGTTTTTGGCTAGCGGACAACACAGATACGCAGTATTTT. The chain employs TRBV28 and TRBJ2-3, with 7 bases matching TRBD2. This CDR3 is built from 16 residues. J gave up 2 bases and V 3 bases, and 8 bases lay outside the gene matches. Germline CDR1 is MDHEN and CDR2 is SYDVKM.

This sequence joins TRBV18 and TRBJ1-2; D not certain. V was cut by 3 bases and J by 6 bases, with 11 bases left in between. CDR3 size: 13 residues. CDR1 and CDR2 from the germline V gene are KGHSH and LQKENI. CDR3 coding DNA: TGTGCCAGCTCACCCTTTCGCGGTGATGGCTACACCTTC. It yields the protein CASSPFRGDGYTF.

The chain is built from TRBV6-5 and TRBJ1-5, with a weak D call TRBD1 (5 bases). The CDR3 has 12 amino acids. CDR1 is MNHEY and CDR2 is SVGAGI in the germline V gene. The V end was cut by 5 bases, the J end by 5 bases, with 7 bases between. CDR3 DNA sequence: TGTGCCAGCAGTCGCAGGGATCAGCCCCAGCATTTT. Protein: CASSRRDQPQHF.

The gene calls are TRBV7-8 and TRBJ2-1; the match to TRBD1 covers 7 bases. This CDR3 region has 15 residues. Germline values: CDR1 SGHVS, CDR2 FQNEAQ. The V segment lost 4 bases and the J segment 9 bases; nucleotides outside the gene matches: 12. CDR3 DNA: TGTGCCAGCAGCTCCTCTAAGGGGGCTAAGACTGAGCAGTTCTTC. Translating it yields CASSSSKGAKTEQFF.

This chain joins TRBV19 and TRBJ2-1; D possibly matches TRBD1 or TRBD2 (7 bases each). The CDR3 has 14 amino acids. Per germline, CDR1 LNHDA and CDR2 SQIVND (reference sequence). Trimming removed 4 bases from V and 8 bases from J, with 15 bases in between. The CDR3 reads CASSNQGGPDEQFF. CDR3 nucleotides: TGTGCCAGTAGTAACCAGGGGGGGCCGGATGAGCAGTTCTTC. Supplemented by reference TRBV19 and TRBJ2-1, the full variable domain reads DGGITQSPKYLFRKEGQNVTLSCEQNLNHDAMYWYRQDPGQGLRLIYYSQIVNDFQKGDIAEGYSVSREKKESFPLTVTSAQKNPTAFYLCASSNQGGPDEQFFGPGTRLTVL.

The chain links TRBV7-2 to TRBJ1-3, with a tentative D call TRBD1 (5 bases). From germline, CDR1 is SGHTA and CDR2 FQGNSA. Trimming took off 2 bases at V and 0 bases at J, with 14 bases between the two ends. The CDR3 has 17 amino acids. The CDR3 is CASSLSGTASSGNTIYF. DNA of the CDR3: TGTGCCAGCAGCTTAAGTGGGACGGCGAGCTCTGGAAACACCATATATTTT.